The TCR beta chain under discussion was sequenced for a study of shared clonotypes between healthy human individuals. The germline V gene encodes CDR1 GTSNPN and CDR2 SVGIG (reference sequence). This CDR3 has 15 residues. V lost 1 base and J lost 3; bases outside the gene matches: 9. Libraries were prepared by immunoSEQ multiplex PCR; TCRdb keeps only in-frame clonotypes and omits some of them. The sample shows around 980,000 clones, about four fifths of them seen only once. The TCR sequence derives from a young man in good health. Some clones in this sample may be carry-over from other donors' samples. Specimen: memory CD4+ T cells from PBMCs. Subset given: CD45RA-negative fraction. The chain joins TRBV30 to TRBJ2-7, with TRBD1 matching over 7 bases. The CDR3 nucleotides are TGTGCCTGGAGTGGGTCTTGGGGGACAGACTACGAGCAGTACTTC. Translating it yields CAWSGSWGTDYEQYF.